This T cell receptor (beta chain) came from a study of post-analysis software for immune sequencing data. The study's findings and limits: TRBV5-6, TRBV5-1 and TRBV20-1 belonged to a set of a handful of TRBV segments that were more frequent in patients than controls. Controls had significantly higher normalized Chao1 diversity than multiple sclerosis patients.

This clonotype was counted a few times. As yet, its antigen is unknown. cDNA libraries of TCR beta carried unique molecular identifiers. The T cell input of roughly 1 to 11 million gave about half a million cDNA molecules. TCRdb redid the calling of the PCR reads with MiXCR, one entry per CDR3 protein. The repertoire consists of 430,000 or so distinct CDR3 sequences, with about 39% occurring once and the leading ten covering under 9%. V lost 1 base and J lost 5, with 3 bases in between. This CDR3 is built from 13 residues. Germline V gene data show CDR1 as MGHDK and CDR2 as SYGVNS. The sample consisted of blood. The receptor was derived from a girl aged 2-15 years with multiple sclerosis. The chain couples TRBV25-1 to TRBJ1-6; D gene ambiguous. CDR3 in DNA: TGTGCCAGCAGTGAATTACATAATTCACCCCTCCACTTT. Translation: CASSELHNSPLHF. Variable domain in full (rest from reference TRBV25-1 and TRBJ1-6): EADIYQTPRYLVIGTGKKITLECSQTMGHDKMYWYQQDPGMELHLIHYSYGVNSTEKGDLSSESTVSRIRTEHFPLTLESARPSHTSQYLCASSELHNSPLHFGNGTRLTVT.